The rows below give T cell receptor beta chains drawn from one sample of a study of blood T cell repertoires in COVID-19. Some clones are missing from TCRdb's copy, which holds only in-frame ones; the method was immunoSEQ multiplex PCR. The sample holds about 59,000 clones, around 80% seen once. The sequenced sample was peripheral blood. These receptors were collected from a man older than 75 with acute or convalescent COVID-19. CDR3s include the opening cysteine and the closing phenylalanine or tryptophan. Fields, in order: D gene, J gene, V gene, clone size, CDR3 length, CDR3 protein, CDR3 DNA. The D gene is left open where the match is weak. Size is stated for part of the rows, as once, few or many counts, or as a class when the clone is expanded.

TRBD1,TRBJ1-6,TRBV7-9,.,19,CASSSLRGGQGRRNSPLHF,TGTGCCAGCAGCTCCCTGCGGGGGGGACAGGGGCGAAGGAATTCACCCCTCCACTTT
.,TRBJ1-2,TRBV1,.,17,CTSSQAPGQGEDYGYTF,TGCACCAGCAGCCAGGCCCCGGGACAGGGGGAGGACTATGGCTACACCTTC
TRBD1,TRBJ1-5,TRBV9,.,13,CASWGQGNQPQHF,TGTGCCAGCTGGGGACAGGGGAATCAGCCCCAGCATTTT
.,TRBJ1-2,TRBV6-5,.,13,CASSSRTSSGYTF,TGTGCCAGCAGTTCTCGGACATCCTCCGGCTACACCTTC
.,TRBJ1-4,TRBV19,.,16,CASSDRWGATNEKLFF,TGTGCCAGTAGTGATCGATGGGGGGCAACTAATGAAAAACTGTTTTTT
TRBD2,TRBJ2-1,TRBV5-1,.,17,CASSFLAAGGTYNEQFF,TGCGCCAGCAGCTTCCTAGCTGCGGGAGGTACCTACAATGAGCAGTTCTTC
.,TRBJ2-7,TRBV2,.,17,CASSEGGATLLSYEQYF,TGTGCCAGCAGTGAAGGAGGAGCAACCCTGCTCTCCTACGAGCAGTACTTC
TRBD1,TRBJ1-2,TRBV29-1,.,15,CSVERTGVANYGYTF,TGCAGCGTTGAGAGGACAGGGGTGGCTAACTATGGCTACACCTTC
.,TRBJ1-1,TRBV19,.,15,CASSNSGTGGPEAFF,TGTGCCAGTAGTAACTCCGGGACGGGGGGCCCTGAAGCTTTCTTT
TRBD1,TRBJ1-2,TRBV6-4,.,14,CASSGGTGAYGYTF,TGTGCCAGCAGTGGGGGGACAGGAGCCTATGGCTACACCTTC
.,TRBJ1-2,TRBV18,.,14,CASSPGPGAYGYTF,TGTGCCAGCTCACCTGGGCCAGGGGCCTATGGCTACACCTTC
TRBD1,TRBJ2-5,TRBV7-9,few,16,CASSSTGTGPQETQYF,TGTGCCAGCAGCTCCACAGGGACAGGGCCACAAGAGACCCAGTACTTC
.,TRBJ2-2,TRBV9,few,14,CASSVAPGTGELFF,TGTGCCAGCAGCGTAGCTCCGGGAACCGGGGAGCTGTTTTTT
.,TRBJ1-2,TRBV5-1,.,17,CASSPTSGLGIADGYTF,TGCGCCAGCAGCCCAACCTCTGGGCTCGGCATTGCCGATGGCTACACCTTC
TRBD1,TRBJ2-5,TRBV11-3,.,17,CASSTQDRGLLLETQYF,TGTGCCAGCAGCACCCAGGACAGGGGGCTGCTCCTAGAGACCCAGTACTTC
TRBD1,TRBJ1-6,TRBV5-6,.,15,CASSSGTGNKSPLHF,TGTGCCAGCAGCTCCGGGACAGGGAACAAATCACCCCTCCACTTT
TRBD2,TRBJ2-3,TRBV15,.,15,CATSRGLAGGNTQYF,TGTGCCACCAGCAGAGGGCTAGCGGGGGGAAATACGCAGTATTTT
TRBD1,TRBJ1-2,TRBV11-3,.,16,CASSPGTDQTNYGYTF,TGTGCCAGCAGCCCAGGGACAGATCAAACTAACTATGGCTACACCTTC
TRBD1,TRBJ2-7,TRBV24-1,.,20,CATSAPPGQGLVNGNYEQYF,TGTGCCACCAGTGCTCCGCCGGGACAGGGCCTTGTTAATGGGAATTACGAGCAGTACTTC
.,TRBJ1-2,TRBV29-1,few,14,CSVGTRTGVYGYTF,TGCAGCGTGGGGACTAGGACGGGAGTCTATGGCTACACCTTC
TRBD1,TRBJ1-5,TRBV5-1,.,14,CASSLDGTVQPQHF,TGCGCCAGCAGCTTGGACGGGACAGTACAGCCCCAGCATTTT
.,TRBJ1-1,TRBV12-3/TRBV12-4,.,12,CASSRGNTEAFF,TGTGCCAGCAGTCGCGGGAACACTGAAGCTTTCTTT
.,TRBJ1-5,TRBV2,once,15,CASRPDTSPNQPQHF,TGTGCCAGCAGACCCGACACGTCTCCCAATCAGCCCCAGCATTTT
TRBD1,TRBJ2-2,TRBV7-2,.,14,CASRSGTGGLELFF,TGTGCCAGCAGGTCCGGGACAGGGGGTTTGGAGCTGTTTTTT
TRBD2,TRBJ2-5,TRBV18,.,16,CASSPGGAGGQETQYF,TGTGCCAGCTCACCAGGTGGCGCGGGGGGCCAAGAGACCCAGTACTTC
.,TRBJ2-1,TRBV9,.,15,CASSVLGSSYNEQFF,TGTGCCAGCAGCGTACTAGGTAGCTCCTACAATGAGCAGTTCTTC
TRBD1,TRBJ2-6,TRBV4-1,.,18,CASSQPDRGNSGANVLTF,TGCGCCAGCAGCCAGCCGGACAGGGGAAACTCTGGGGCCAACGTCCTGACTTTC
.,TRBJ2-5,TRBV7-2,.,16,CASSLGLGGGQETQYF,TGTGCCAGCAGCTTAGGTCTTGGGGGCGGCCAAGAGACCCAGTACTTC
.,TRBJ2-1,TRBV5-7,.,15,CASTLEKGSYNEQFF,TGTGCCAGCACCCTGGAGAAGGGGTCCTACAATGAGCAGTTCTTC
.,TRBJ2-2,TRBV10-1,few,12,CATQTNTGELFF,TGCGCCACCCAAACGAACACCGGGGAGCTGTTTTTT
.,TRBJ2-2,TRBV14,.,16,CASSRSFSPGAGELFF,TGTGCCAGCAGCCGATCGTTCTCTCCGGGGGCCGGGGAGCTGTTTTTT
.,TRBJ1-1,TRBV5-1,.,14,CASSPQRGNTEAFF,TGCGCCAGCAGCCCCCAAAGGGGCAACACTGAAGCTTTCTTT
TRBD1,TRBJ1-4,TRBV28,once,17,CASSLTGQGGPNEKLFF,TGTGCCAGCAGTTTAACCGGACAGGGGGGCCCTAATGAAAAACTGTTTTTT
.,TRBJ2-1,TRBV24-1,.,17,CATSDPSGQSSYNEQFF,TGTGCCACCAGTGACCCGAGCGGGCAAAGCTCCTACAATGAGCAGTTCTTC
TRBD2,TRBJ2-7,TRBV5-6,.,16,CASSLGLAGVSYEQYF,TGTGCCAGCAGCTTGGGACTAGCGGGAGTATCGTACGAGCAGTACTTC